The following is a T cell receptor beta chain sequence with its context. This record belongs to a study of T cells in Graves' hyperthyroidism and ophthalmopathy. The source material, RNA transcripts, was used to amplify TCR beta CDR3 regions. First-round RT-PCR targeting the TCR CDR3 was performed with the HTBI primer set. TCRdb recomputed calls from the multiplex PCR reads with MiXCR, one row per CDR3 protein. The table shows about 270,000 distinct CDR3 sequences, with 22% occurring only once. Looked up from germline, CDR1 is MDHEN and CDR2 is SYDVKM. The germline V and J ends were trimmed by 4 bases and 3 bases, with 14 bases remaining between them. The length of the CDR3 is 15 residues.

The sequenced sample consisted of blood. This receptor was identified in a man under 40 with Graves' ophthalmopathy. The chain carries TRBV28 and TRBJ2-3; D is possibly TRBD1 (6 bases). CDR3 amino acids: CASSSGARGTDTQYF. In DNA form, the CDR3 reads TGTGCCAGCAGTTCAGGGGCCAGGGGAACAGATACGCAGTATTTT. Looking up the rest from reference TRBV28 and TRBJ2-3 gives the full variable domain: DVKVTQSSRYLVKRTGEKVFLECVQDMDHENMFWYRQDPGLGLRLIYFSYDVKMKEKGDIPEGYSVSREKKERFSLILESASTNQTSMYLCASSSGARGTDTQYFGPGTRLTVL.